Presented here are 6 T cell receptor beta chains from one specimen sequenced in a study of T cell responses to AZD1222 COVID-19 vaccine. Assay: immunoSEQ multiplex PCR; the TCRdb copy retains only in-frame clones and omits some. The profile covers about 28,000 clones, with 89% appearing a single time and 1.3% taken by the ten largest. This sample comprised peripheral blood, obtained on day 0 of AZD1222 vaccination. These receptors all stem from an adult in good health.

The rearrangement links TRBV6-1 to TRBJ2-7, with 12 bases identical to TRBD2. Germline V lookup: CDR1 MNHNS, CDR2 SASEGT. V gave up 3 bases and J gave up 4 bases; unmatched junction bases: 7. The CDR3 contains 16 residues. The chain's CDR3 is CASSDASGRAGYEQYF. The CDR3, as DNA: TGTGCCAGCAGTGACGCTAGCGGGAGGGCCGGGTACGAGCAGTACTTC.

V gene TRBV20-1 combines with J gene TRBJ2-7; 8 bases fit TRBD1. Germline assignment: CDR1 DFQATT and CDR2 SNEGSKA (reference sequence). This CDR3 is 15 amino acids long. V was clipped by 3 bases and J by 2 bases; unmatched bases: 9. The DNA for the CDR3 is TGCAGTGCTAGTGACGGGCGGGACAGGACCTACGAGCAGTACTTC. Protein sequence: CSASDGRDRTYEQYF.

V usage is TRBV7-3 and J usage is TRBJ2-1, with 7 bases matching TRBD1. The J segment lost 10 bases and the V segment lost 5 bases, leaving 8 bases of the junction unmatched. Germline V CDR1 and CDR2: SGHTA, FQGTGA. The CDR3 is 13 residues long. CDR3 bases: TGTGCCAGCAGCAGGGGACAGTCCCTCGAGCAGTTCTTC. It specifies CASSRGQSLEQFF. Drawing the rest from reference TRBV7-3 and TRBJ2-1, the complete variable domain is GAGVSQTPSNKVTEKGKYVELRCDPISGHTALYWYRQSLGQGPEFLIYFQGTGAADDSGLPNDRFFAVRPEGSVSTLKIQRTERGDSAVYLCASSRGQSLEQFFGPGTRLTVL.

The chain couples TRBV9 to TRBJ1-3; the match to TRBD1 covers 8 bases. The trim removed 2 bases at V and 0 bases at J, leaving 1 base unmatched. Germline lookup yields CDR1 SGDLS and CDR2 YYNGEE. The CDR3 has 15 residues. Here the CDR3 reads CASSVTGGSGNTIYF. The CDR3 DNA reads TGTGCCAGCAGCGTTACAGGGGGCTCTGGAAACACCATATATTTT. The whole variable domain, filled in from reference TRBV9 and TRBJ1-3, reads DSGVTQTPKHLITATGQRVTLRCSPRSGDLSVYWYQQSLDQGLQFLIQYYNGEERAKGNILERFSAQQFPDLHSELNLSSLELGDSALYFCASSVTGGSGNTIYFGEGSWLTVV.

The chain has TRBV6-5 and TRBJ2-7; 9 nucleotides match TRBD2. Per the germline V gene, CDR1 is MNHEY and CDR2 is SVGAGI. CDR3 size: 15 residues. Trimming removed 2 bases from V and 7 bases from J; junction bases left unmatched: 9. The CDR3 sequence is CASSYVTSGFGEQYF. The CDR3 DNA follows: TGTGCCAGCAGTTACGTAACTAGCGGGTTCGGGGAGCAGTACTTC.

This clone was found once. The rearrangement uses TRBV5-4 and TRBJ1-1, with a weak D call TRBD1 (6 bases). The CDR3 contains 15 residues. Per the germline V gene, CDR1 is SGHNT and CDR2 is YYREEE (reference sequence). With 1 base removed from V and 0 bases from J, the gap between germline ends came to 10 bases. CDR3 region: CASSLRTGMNTEAFF. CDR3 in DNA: TGTGCCAGCAGCTTGAGAACAGGGATGAACACTGAAGCTTTCTTT.